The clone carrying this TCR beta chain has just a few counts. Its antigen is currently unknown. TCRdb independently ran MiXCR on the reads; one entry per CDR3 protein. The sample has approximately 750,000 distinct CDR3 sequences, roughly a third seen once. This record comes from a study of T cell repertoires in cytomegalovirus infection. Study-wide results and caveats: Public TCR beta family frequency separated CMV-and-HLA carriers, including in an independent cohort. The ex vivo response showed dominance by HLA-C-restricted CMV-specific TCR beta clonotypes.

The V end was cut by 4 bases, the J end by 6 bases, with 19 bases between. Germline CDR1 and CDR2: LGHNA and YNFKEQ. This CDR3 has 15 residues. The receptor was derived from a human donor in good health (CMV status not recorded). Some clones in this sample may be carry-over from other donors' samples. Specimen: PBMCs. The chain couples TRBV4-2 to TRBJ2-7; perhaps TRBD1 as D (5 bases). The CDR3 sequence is CASSPKAFQGAEQYF. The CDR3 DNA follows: TGTGCCAGCAGCCCCAAGGCCTTCCAAGGGGCCGAGCAGTACTTC.